This T cell receptor (beta chain) was recovered during a study of shared clonotypes between healthy human individuals. Whole-study results and caveats: Approximately 4.6% of naive CD4 clonotypes were shared across four donors. Larger estimated richness was generally seen in naive subsets than in memory subsets. Clonotype sharing among the donors was expected to vary with sequencing depth.

Every subset's genomic DNA went evenly onto several immunoSEQ plates. The method was immunoSEQ multiplex PCR; TCRdb's version includes in-frame clones alone and lacks a portion of them. The data contain about 100,000 clones, 68% of them singletons. Comment on this clone: Its target is unknown.

From germline, CDR1 is LNHNV and CDR2 YYDKDF (reference sequence). The CDR3 loop spans 13 amino acids. The TCR was taken from a woman in her 30s in good health. The sample consisted of memory CD8+ T cells sorted from blood. The subset was: CD45RO+ cells pooled with CCR7-negative TemRA cells. The J gene is TRBJ2-5, the V gene TRBV15; D could derive from TRBD1 or TRBD2 (5 bases each). The J call is in doubt because the DNA end fits TRBJ2-7 better. In nucleotides, the CDR3 is TGTGCCACCAGCAGGGGACGGGACTACGAGCAGTACTTC. Translating it yields CATSRGRDYEQYF.